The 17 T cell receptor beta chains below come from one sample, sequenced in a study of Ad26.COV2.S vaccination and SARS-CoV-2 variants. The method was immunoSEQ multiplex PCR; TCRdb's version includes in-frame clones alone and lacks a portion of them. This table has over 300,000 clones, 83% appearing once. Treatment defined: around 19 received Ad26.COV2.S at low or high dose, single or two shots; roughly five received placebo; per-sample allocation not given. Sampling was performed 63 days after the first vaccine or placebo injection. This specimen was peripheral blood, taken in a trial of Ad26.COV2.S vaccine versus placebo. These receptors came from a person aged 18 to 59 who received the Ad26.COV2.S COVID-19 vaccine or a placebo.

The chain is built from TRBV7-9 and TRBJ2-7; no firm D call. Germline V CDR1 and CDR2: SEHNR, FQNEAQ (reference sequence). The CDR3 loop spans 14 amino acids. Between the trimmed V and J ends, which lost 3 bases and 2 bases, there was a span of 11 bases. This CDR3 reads CASSFGRSTYEQYF. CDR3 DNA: TGTGCCAGCAGCTTCGGGCGCAGCACCTACGAGCAGTACTTC.

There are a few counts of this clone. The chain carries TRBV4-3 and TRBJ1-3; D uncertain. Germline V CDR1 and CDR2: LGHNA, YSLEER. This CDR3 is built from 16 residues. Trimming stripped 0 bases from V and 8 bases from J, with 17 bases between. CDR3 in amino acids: CASSQEVAPRQDTIYF. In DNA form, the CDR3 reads TGCGCCAGCAGCCAAGAAGTTGCGCCCCGTCAGGACACCATATATTTT.

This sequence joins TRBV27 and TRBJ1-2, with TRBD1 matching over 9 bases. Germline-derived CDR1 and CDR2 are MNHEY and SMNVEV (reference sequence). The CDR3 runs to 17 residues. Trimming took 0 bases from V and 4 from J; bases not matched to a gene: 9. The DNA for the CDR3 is TGTGCCAGCAGTTTATCGTGGACAGGGGAGTTGGGCTATGGCTACACCTTC. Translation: CASSLSWTGELGYGYTF.

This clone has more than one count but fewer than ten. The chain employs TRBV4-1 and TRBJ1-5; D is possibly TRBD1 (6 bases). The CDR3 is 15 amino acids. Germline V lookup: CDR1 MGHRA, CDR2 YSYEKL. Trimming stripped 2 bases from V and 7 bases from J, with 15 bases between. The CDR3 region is CASSQFQGRVQPQHF. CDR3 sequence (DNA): TGCGCCAGCAGCCAATTCCAGGGGCGCGTACAGCCCCAGCATTTT.

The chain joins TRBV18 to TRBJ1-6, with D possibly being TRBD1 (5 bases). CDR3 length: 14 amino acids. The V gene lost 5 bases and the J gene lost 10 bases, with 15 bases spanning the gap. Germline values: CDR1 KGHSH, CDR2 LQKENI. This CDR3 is CASSGDVGRSPLHF. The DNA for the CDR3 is TGTGCCAGCTCAGGGGACGTGGGGAGATCACCCCTCCACTTT.

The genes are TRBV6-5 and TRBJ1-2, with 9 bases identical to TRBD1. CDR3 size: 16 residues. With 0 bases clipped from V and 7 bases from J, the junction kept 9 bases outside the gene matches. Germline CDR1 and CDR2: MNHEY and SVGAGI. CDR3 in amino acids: CASSYSAFGTGSGYTF. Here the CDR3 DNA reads TGTGCCAGCAGTTACTCAGCCTTCGGGACAGGGTCTGGCTACACCTTC.

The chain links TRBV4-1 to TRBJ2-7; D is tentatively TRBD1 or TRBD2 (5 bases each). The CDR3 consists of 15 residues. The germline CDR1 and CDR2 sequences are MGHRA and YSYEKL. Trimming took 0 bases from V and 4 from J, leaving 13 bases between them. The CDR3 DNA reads TGCGCCAGCAGCCAAGAGGGGGTAGCAGGGTACGAGCAGTACTTC. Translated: CASSQEGVAGYEQYF.

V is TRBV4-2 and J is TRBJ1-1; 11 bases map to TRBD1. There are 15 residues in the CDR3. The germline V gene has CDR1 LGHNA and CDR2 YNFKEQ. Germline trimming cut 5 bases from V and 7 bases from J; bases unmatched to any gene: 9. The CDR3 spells CASSSTPGQGVEAFF. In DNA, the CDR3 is TGTGCCAGCAGCTCAACTCCGGGACAGGGGGTTGAAGCTTTCTTT.

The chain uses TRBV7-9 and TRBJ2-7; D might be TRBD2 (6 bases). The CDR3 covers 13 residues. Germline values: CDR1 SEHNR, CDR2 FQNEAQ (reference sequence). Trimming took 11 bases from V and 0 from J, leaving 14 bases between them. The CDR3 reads CAWGGDYSYEQYF. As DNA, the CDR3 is TGTGCCTGGGGCGGGGATTACTCCTACGAGCAGTACTTC.

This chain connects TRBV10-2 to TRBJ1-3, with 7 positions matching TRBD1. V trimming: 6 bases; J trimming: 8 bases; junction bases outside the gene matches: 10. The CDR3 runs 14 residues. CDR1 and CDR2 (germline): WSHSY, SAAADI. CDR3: CASSQSGGTDTIYF. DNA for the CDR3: TGCGCCAGCAGCCAATCAGGGGGTACGGACACCATATATTTT.

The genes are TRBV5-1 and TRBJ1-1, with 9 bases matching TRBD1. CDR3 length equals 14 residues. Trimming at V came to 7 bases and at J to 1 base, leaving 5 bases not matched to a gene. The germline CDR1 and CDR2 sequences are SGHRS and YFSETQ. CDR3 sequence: CASRTGDGNTEAFF. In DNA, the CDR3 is TGCGCCAGCCGGACAGGGGACGGGAACACTGAAGCTTTCTTT.

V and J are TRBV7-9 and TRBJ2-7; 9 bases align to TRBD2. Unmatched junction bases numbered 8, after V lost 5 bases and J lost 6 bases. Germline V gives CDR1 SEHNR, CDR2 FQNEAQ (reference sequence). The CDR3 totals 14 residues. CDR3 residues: CASSGGLAEGEQYF. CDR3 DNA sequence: TGTGCCAGCAGCGGGGGACTAGCTGAGGGCGAGCAGTACTTC. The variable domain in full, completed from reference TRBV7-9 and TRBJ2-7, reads DTGVSQNPRHKITKRGQNVTFRCDPISEHNRLYWYRQTLGQGPEFLTYFQNEAQLEKSRLLSDRFSAERPKGSFSTLEIQRTEQGDSAMYLCASSGGLAEGEQYFGPGTRLTVT.

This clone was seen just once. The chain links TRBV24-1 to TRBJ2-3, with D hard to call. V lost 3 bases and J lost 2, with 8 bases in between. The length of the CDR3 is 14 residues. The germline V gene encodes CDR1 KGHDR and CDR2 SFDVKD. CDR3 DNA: TGTGCCACCAGTGATACGGCTGACACAGATACGCAGTATTTT. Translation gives CATSDTADTDTQYF.

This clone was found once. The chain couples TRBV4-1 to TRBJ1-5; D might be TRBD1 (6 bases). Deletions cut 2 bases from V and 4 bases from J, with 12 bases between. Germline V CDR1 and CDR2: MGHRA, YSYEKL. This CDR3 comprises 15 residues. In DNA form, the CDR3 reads TGCGCCAGCAGCCAAAGGGAGGGGGAGAATCAGCCCCAGCATTTT. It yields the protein CASSQREGENQPQHF.

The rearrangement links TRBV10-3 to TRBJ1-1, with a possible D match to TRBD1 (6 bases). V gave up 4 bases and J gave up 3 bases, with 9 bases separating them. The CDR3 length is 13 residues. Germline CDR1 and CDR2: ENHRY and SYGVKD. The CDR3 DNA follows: TGTGCCATCAGTGGGGGGGCGCACACTGAAGCTTTCTTT. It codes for CAISGGAHTEAFF.

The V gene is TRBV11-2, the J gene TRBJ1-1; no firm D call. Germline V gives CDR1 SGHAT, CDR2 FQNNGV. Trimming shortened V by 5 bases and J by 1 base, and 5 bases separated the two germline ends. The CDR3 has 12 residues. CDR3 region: CASSPQNTEAFF. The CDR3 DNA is TGTGCCAGCAGCCCCCAGAACACTGAAGCTTTCTTT.

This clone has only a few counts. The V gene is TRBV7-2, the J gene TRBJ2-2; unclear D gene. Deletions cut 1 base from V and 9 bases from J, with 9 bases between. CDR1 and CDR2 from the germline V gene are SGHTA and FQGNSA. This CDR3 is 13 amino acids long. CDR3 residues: CASSLGVSRELFF. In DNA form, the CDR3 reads TGTGCCAGCAGCTTAGGGGTTTCCAGGGAGCTGTTTTTT.